The clone carrying this T cell receptor beta chain was detected a few times. This record belongs to a study of beta chain features in type 1 diabetes. Isolated RNA was reverse transcribed in full, so expressed TCRB transcripts were sequenced. The repertoire was sequenced with immunoSEQ multiplex PCR; TCRdb's copy has only in-frame clones and lacks some. The data show some 410,000 clones, 10% to 12% seen once. CDR1 is KGHSH, CDR2 LQKENI, per germline. The CDR3 has 15 amino acids. The V and J ends lost 6 bases and 7 bases, in that order; junction bases with no gene match: 9. Material for sequencing was naive CD4+ T cells from blood. The chain employs TRBV18 and TRBJ1-5, with 10 bases lining up with TRBD1. The clonotype was recovered from a woman younger than 30 in good health. The CDR3 DNA reads TGTGCCAGCTCGCCGGGACAGGGGATGGGACAGCCCCAGCATTTT. Protein: CASSPGQGMGQPQHF.